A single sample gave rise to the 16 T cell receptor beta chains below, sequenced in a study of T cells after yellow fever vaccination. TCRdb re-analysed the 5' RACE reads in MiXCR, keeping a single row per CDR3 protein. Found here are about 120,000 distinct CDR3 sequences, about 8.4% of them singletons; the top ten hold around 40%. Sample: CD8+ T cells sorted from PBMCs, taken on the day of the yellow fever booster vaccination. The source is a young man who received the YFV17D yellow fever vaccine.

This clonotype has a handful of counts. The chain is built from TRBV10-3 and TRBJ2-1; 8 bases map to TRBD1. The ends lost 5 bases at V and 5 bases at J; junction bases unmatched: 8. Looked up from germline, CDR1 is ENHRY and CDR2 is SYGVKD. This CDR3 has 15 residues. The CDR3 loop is CAISSGPDRDNEQFF. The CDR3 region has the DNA TGTGCCATCAGTTCTGGACCGGACAGGGACAATGAGCAGTTCTTC.

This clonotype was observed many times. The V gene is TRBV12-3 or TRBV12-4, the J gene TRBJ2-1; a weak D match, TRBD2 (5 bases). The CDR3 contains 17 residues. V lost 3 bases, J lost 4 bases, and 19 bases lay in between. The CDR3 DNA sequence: TGTGCCAGCAGTTTCCTTAACTGGGCTAGCCAGTACAATGAGCAGTTCTTC. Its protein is CASSFLNWASQYNEQFF.

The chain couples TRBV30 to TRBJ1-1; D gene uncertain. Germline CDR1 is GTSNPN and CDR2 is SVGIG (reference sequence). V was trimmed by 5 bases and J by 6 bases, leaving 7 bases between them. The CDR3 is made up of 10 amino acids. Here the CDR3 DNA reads TGTGCCTGGTTGGAGGCTGAAGCTTTCTTT. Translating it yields CAWLEAEAFF.

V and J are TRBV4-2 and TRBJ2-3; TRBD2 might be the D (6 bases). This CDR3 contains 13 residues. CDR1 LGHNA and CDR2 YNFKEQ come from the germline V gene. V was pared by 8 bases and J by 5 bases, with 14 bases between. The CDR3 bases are TGTGCCAGCCGGGGGAAACTAAGAGATACGCAGTATTTT. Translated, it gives CASRGKLRDTQYF.

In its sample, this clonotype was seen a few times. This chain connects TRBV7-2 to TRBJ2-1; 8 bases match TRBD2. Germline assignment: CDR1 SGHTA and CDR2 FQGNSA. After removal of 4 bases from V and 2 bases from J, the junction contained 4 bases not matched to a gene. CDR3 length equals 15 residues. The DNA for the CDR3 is TGTGCCAGCAGCTCTCGGGGGGGGGCCTACAATGAGCAGTTCTTC. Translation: CASSSRGGAYNEQFF.

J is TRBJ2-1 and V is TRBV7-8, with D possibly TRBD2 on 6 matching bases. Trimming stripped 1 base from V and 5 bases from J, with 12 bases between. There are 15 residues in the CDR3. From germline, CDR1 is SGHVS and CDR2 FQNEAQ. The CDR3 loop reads CASSLEALANNEQFF. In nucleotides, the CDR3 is TGTGCCAGCAGCTTAGAAGCACTAGCCAACAATGAGCAGTTCTTC.

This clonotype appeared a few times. The CDR3: CAGGLAGVNTGELFF. The CDR3 DNA follows: TGTGCCGGGGGACTAGCGGGGGTGAACACCGGGGAGCTGTTTTTT. This chain connects TRBV6-1 to TRBJ2-2, with 14 bases aligning to TRBD2. V gave up 11 bases and J gave up 1 base; unmatched junction bases: 3. Germline V gene data show CDR1 as MNHNS and CDR2 as SASEGT. The CDR3 loop spans 15 amino acids.

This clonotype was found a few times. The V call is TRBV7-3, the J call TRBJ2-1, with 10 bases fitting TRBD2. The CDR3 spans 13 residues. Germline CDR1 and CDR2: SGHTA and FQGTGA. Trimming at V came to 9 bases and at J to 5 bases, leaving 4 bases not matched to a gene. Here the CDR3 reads CASEREGNNEQFF. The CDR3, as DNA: TGTGCCAGTGAGCGGGAGGGTAACAATGAGCAGTTCTTC.

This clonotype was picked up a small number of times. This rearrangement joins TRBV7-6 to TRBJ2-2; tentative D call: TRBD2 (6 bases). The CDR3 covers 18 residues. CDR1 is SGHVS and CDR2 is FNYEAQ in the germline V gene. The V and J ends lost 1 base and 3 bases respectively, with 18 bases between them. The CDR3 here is CASSLGEVGVTDTGELFF. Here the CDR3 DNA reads TGTGCCAGCAGCTTAGGGGAGGTGGGGGTTACGGACACCGGGGAGCTGTTTTTT.

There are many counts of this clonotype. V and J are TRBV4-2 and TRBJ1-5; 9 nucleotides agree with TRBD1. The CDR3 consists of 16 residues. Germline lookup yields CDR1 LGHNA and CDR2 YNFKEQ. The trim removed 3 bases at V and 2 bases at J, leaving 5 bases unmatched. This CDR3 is CASSQDRGTGNQPQHF. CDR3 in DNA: TGTGCCAGCAGCCAGGACAGGGGTACGGGCAATCAGCCCCAGCATTTT.

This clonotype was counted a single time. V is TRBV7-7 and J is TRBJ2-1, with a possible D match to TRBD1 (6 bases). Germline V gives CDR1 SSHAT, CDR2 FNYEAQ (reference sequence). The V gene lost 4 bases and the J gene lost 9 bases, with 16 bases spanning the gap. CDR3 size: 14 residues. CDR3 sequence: CASSSSRGDGEQFF. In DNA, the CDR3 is TGTGCCAGCAGCTCCAGCAGGGGCGACGGTGAGCAGTTCTTC.

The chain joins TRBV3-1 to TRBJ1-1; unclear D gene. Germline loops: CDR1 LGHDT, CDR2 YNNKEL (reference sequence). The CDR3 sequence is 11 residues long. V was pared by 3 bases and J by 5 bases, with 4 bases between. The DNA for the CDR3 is TGTGCCAGCAGCCACGGTACTGAAGCTTTCTTT. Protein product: CASSHGTEAFF. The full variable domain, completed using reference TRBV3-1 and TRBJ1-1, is DTAVSQTPKYLVTQMGNDKSIKCEQNLGHDTMYWYKQDSKKFLKIMFSYNNKELIINETVPNRFSPKSPDKAHLNLHINSLELGDSAVYFCASSHGTEAFFGQGTRLTVV.

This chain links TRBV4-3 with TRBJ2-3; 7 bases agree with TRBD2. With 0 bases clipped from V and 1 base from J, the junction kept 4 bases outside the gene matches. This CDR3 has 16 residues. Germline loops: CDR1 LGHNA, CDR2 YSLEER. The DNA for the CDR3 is TGCGCCAGCAGCCAAGAGTGGGCGGGGGGCACAGATACGCAGTATTTT. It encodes CASSQEWAGGTDTQYF.

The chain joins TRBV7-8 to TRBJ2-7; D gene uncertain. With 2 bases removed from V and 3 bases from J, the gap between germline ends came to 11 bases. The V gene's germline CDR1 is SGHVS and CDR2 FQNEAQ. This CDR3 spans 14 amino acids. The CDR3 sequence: CASSLKVYGYEQYF. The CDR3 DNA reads TGTGCCAGCAGCTTAAAAGTGTATGGCTACGAGCAGTACTTC.

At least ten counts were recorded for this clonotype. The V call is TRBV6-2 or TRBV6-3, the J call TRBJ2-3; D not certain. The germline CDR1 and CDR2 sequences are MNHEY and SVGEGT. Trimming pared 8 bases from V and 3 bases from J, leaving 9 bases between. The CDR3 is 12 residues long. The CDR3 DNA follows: TGTGCCAGCGGGATGGGTACAGATACGCAGTATTTT. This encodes CASGMGTDTQYF.

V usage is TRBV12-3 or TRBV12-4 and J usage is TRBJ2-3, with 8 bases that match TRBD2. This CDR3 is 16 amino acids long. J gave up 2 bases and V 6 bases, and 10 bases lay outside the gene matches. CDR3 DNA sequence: TGTGCCAGCAGACCCGGCGGGGGGCTCTACACAGATACGCAGTATTTT. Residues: CASRPGGGLYTDTQYF.